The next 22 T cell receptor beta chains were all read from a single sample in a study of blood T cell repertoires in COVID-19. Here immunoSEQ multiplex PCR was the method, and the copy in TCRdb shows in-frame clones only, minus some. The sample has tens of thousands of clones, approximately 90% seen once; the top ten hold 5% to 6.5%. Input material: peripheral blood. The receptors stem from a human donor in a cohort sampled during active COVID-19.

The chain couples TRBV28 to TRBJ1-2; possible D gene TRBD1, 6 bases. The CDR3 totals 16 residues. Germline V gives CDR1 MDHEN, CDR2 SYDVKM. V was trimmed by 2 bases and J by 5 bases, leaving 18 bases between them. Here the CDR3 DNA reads TGTGCCAGCAGTTTAGTAGTTGGTTCAGGGGAGTATGGCTACACCTTC. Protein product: CASSLVVGSGEYGYTF.

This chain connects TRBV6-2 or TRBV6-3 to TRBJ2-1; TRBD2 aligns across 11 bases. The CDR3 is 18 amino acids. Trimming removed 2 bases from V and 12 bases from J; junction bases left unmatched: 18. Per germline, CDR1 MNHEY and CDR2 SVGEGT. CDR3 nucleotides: TGTGCCAGCAGTTACGCCGCTGCCGGGACTAGCGGTCCTTCGAGGCAGTTCTTC. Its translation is CASSYAAAGTSGPSRQFF.

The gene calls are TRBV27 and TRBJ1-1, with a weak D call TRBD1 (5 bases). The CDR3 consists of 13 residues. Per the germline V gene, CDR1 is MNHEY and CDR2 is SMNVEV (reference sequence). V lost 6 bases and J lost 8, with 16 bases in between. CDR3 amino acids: CASSVPGLGEAFF. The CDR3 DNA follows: TGTGCCAGCAGCGTACCGGGACTTGGCGAAGCTTTCTTT.

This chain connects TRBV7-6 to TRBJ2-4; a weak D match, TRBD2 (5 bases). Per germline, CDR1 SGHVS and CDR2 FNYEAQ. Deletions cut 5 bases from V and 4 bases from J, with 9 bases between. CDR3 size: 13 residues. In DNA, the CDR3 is TGTGCCAGCAGCCAGACGGGAAAAAACATTCAGTACTTC. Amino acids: CASSQTGKNIQYF. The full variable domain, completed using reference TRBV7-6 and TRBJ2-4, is GAGVSQSPRYKVTKRGQDVALRCDPISGHVSLYWYRQALGQGPEFLTYFNYEAQQDKSGLPNDRFSAERPEGSISTLTIQRTEQRDSAMYRCASSQTGKNIQYFGAGTRLSVL.

CDR3 nucleotides: TGTGCCAGCAGTTATCGTGAAGCTTTCTTT. Translation: CASSYREAFF. This rearrangement joins TRBV28 to TRBJ1-1, with D uncertain. V gave up 4 bases and J gave up 7 bases, with 4 bases separating them. Per germline, CDR1 MDHEN and CDR2 SYDVKM. The CDR3 extends over 10 amino acids.

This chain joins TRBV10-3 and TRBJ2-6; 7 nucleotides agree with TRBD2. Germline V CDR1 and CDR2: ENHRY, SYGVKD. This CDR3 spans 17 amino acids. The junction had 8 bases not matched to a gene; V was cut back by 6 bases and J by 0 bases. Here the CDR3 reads CAISPWGGSSGANVLTF. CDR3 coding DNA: TGTGCCATCAGCCCTTGGGGGGGAAGCTCTGGGGCCAACGTCCTGACTTTC.

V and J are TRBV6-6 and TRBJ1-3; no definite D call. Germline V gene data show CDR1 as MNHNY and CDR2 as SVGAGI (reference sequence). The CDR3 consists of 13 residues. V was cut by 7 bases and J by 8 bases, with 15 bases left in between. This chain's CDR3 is CASTLVEHHTIYF. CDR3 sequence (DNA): TGTGCCAGCACCCTGGTGGAGCATCACACCATATATTTT.

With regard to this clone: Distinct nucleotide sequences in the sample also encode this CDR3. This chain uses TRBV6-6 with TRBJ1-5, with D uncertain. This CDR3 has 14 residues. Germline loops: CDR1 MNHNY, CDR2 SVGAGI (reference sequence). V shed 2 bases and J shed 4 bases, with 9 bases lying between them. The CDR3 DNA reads TGTGCCAGCAGTTACGGGGAGGGAAATCAGCCCCAGCATTTT. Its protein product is CASSYGEGNQPQHF.

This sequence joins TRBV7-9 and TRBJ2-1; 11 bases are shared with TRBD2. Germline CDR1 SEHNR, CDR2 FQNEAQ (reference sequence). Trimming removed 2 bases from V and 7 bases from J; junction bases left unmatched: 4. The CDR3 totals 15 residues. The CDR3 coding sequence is TGTGCCAGCAGCTTAATTAGCGGGGGGGTAAATGAGCAGTTCTTC. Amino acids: CASSLISGGVNEQFF.

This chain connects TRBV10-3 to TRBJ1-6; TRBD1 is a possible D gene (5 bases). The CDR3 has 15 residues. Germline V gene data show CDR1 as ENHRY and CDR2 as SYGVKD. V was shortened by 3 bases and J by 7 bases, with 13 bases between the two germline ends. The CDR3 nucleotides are TGTGCCATCAGTGACTTTCAGGGTCTGAATTCACCCCTCCACTTT. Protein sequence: CAISDFQGLNSPLHF.

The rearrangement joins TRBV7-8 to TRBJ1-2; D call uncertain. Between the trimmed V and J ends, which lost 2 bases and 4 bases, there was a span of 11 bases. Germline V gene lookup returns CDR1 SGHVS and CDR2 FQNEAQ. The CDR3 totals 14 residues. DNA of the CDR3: TGTGCCAGCAGCTTATCAGGTCTCCCCTATGGCTACACCTTC. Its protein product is CASSLSGLPYGYTF.

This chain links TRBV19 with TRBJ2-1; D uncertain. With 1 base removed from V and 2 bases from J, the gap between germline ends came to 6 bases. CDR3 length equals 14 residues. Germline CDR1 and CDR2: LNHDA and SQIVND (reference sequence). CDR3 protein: CASSIGGTYNEQFF. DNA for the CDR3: TGTGCCAGTAGTATAGGCGGCACCTACAATGAGCAGTTCTTC.

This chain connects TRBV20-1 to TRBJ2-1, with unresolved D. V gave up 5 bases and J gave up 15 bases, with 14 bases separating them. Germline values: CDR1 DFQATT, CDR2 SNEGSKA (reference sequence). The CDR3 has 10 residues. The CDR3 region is CSADNTVSFF. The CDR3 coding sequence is TGCAGTGCTGATAATACAGTGTCGTTCTTC.

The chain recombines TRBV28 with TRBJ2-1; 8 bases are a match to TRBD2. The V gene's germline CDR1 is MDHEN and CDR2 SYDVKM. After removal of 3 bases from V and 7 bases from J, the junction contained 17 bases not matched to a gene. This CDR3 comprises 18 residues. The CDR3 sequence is CASSFRGGGTFSPNEQFF. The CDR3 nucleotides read TGTGCCAGCAGTTTTCGAGGCGGGGGGACATTTTCTCCAAATGAGCAGTTCTTC.

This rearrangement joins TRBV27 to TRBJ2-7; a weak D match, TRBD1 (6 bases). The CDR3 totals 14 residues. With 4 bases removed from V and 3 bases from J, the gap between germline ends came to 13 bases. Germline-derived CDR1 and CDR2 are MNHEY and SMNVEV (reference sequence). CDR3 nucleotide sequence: TGTGCCAGCAGTTCTCTCCCGACAGGCTACGAGCAGTACGTC. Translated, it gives CASSSLPTGYEQYV.

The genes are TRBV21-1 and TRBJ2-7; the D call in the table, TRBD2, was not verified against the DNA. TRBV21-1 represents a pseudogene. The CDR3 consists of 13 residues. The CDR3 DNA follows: TGTGCCAGCACGCCTAGGGAGGCGGGCGAGCAGTACGTC. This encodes CASTPREAGEQYV.

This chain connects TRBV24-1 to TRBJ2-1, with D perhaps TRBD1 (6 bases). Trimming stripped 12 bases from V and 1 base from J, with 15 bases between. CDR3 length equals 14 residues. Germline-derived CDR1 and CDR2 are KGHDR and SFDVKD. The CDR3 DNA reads TGTGCCGTAGCAGGGGATACGTCCTACAATGAGCAGTTCTTC. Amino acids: CAVAGDTSYNEQFF.

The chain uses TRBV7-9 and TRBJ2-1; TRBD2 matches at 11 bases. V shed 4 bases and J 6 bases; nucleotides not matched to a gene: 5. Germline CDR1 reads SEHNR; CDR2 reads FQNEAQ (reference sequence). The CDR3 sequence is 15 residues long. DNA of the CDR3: TGTGCCAGCAGCTCCTTAGCGGGGGGGCGCAATGAGCAGTTCTTC. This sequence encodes CASSSLAGGRNEQFF.

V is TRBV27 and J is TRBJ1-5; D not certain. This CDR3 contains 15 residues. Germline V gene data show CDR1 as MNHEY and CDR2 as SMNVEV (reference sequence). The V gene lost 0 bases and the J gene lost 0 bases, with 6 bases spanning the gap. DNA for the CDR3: TGTGCCAGCAGTTTATCCAGGAATAGCAATCAGCCCCAGCATTTT. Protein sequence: CASSLSRNSNQPQHF.

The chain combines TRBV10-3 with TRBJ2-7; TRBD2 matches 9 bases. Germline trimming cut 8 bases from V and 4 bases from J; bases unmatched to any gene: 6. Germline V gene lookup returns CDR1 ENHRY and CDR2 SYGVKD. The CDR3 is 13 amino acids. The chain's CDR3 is CAIPLAGLYEQYV. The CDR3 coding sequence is TGTGCCATCCCTCTAGCGGGACTGTACGAGCAGTACGTC.

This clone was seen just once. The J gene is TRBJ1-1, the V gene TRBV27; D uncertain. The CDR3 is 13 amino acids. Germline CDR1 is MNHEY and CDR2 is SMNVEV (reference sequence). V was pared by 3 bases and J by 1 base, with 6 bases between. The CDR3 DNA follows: TGTGCCAGCAGTTTTCGAGGGAACACTGAAGCTTTCTTT. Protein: CASSFRGNTEAFF.

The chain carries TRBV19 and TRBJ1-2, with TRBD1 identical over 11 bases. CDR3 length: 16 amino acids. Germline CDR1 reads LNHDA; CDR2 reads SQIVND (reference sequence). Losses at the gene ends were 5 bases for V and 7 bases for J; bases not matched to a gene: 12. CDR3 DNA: TGTGCCAGTAGTCCCACGGGGACAGGGGGTCAGAGTGGCTACACCTTC. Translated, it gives CASSPTGTGGQSGYTF.